The rows below give T cell receptor beta chains drawn from one sample of a study of CD8+ T cells in alopecia areata. Method: immunoSEQ multiplex PCR; TCRdb's copy keeps in-frame clones and lacks some. This table has 35,000 to 45,000 clones, over 50% appearing once. Material for sequencing was CD4+ Tregs sorted from blood. These receptors originate from a human donor with alopecia areata. CDR3s include the opening cysteine and the closing phenylalanine or tryptophan. The D gene is left open where the match is weak. Clone size is not always given. Where it is, it says once, few, many or a class for expanded clones.

cdr3_nt cdr3_aa j_call cdr3_length clone_size v_call d_call
TGTGCCAGCAGTTTTACCTCCGGACAGGGAGGTGGCTACACCTTC CASSFTSGQGGGYTF TRBJ1-2 15 NA TRBV27 TRBD1
TGCGCCAGCAGCCAAGAAGGACCCCCTGGGGGAGCTTTCTTT CASSQEGPPGGAFF TRBJ1-1 14 NA TRBV4-3 NA
TGTGCCAGCAGCTTAATCGGTAGCGGGAGGGACACCGGGGAGCTGTTTTTT CASSLIGSGRDTGELFF TRBJ2-2 17 few TRBV7-2 TRBD2
TGTGCCGTCCAAGCGGGAGGGAGCTCCTACGAGCAGTACTTC CAVQAGGSSYEQYF TRBJ2-7 14 NA TRBV28 TRBD2
TGTGCCAGCAGCAAACCGGCAGGGGGCGCATTCCATGAGCAGTTCTTC CASSKPAGGAFHEQFF TRBJ2-1 16 NA TRBV5-4 TRBD1
TGTGCCATCGGAGAGGGGGCAAATGAGCAGTTCTTC CAIGEGANEQFF TRBJ2-1 12 NA TRBV10-3 TRBD1
TGTGCCACCAGAGCGGGGGGTAGCACAGATACGCAGTATTTT CATRAGGSTDTQYF TRBJ2-3 14 NA TRBV15 TRBD2
TGCAGCGTAACCTCTTGGGGTGACGAGCAGTACTTC CSVTSWGDEQYF TRBJ2-7 12 NA TRBV29-1 NA
TGTGCCAGCAGCTTAGAAGGGAATGAGCAGTTCTTC CASSLEGNEQFF TRBJ2-1 12 few TRBV7-9 NA
TGTGCCAGCAGTTCCGGGACAGACCAGAAGCAGCCCCAGCATTTT CASSSGTDQKQPQHF TRBJ1-5 15 NA TRBV6-1 TRBD1
TGTGCCAGCAGTATTCACAGGGTCCAATACCGCACCTCCTACGAGCAGTACTTC CASSIHRVQYRTSYEQYF TRBJ2-7 18 few TRBV7-2 NA
TGTGCCAGCAGGCCGCTCTCTGGGGCCAACGTCCTGACTTTC CASRPLSGANVLTF TRBJ2-6 14 NA TRBV7-2 NA
TGCAGCGTTGAAGTTAGCACAGATACGCAGTATTTT CSVEVSTDTQYF TRBJ2-3 12 few TRBV29-1 NA
TGTGCCAGCAGCTTAAATCTAGCGTCCTACAATGAGCAGTTCTTC CASSLNLASYNEQFF TRBJ2-1 15 NA TRBV7-2 NA
TGTGCCAGCTCACGGGAGAGGTTCTATGGCTACACCTTC CASSRERFYGYTF TRBJ1-2 13 few TRBV18 NA
TGTGCCAGCAGCGCAATGCGGCGCTCCTACGAGCAGTACTTC CASSAMRRSYEQYF TRBJ2-7 14 NA TRBV2 NA
TGTGCCAGCAGCCGGGACCCCGGAAGGGACGGGGAGCTGTTTTTT CASSRDPGRDGELFF TRBJ2-2 15 few TRBV7-3 NA
TGTGCCAGCAGCTTAGTGGCGACCCGCACAGATACGCAGTATTTT CASSLVATRTDTQYF TRBJ2-3 15 NA TRBV7-2 NA
TGCGCCAATACGCCCCGGGAAAAGTACTACGAGCAGTACTTC CANTPREKYYEQYF TRBJ2-7 14 few TRBV4-1 NA
TGTGCCAGCAGCTTAGGCGTGACCCAGTACTTC CASSLGVTQYF TRBJ2-5 11 NA TRBV7-2 NA
TGTGCCACCAGCAGACTACTAGCGGGAGTTAATGAGCAGTTCTTC CATSRLLAGVNEQFF TRBJ2-1 15 NA TRBV15 TRBD2
TGCAGCGTCGGGACAGGGGGCTCCTACGAGCAGTACTTC CSVGTGGSYEQYF TRBJ2-7 13 NA TRBV29-1 TRBD1
TGTGCCAGCGGACCCGGGGGTCAATACAATGAGCAGTTCTTC CASGPGGQYNEQFF TRBJ2-1 14 NA TRBV7-3 NA
TGTGCCAGCAGGGTAGACAGGGTGTCCTACGAGCAGTACTTC CASRVDRVSYEQYF TRBJ2-7 14 NA TRBV2 TRBD1
TGTGCCAGCAGCTGGGCCTACGAGCAGTACTTC CASSWAYEQYF TRBJ2-7 11 few TRBV2 NA
TGTGCCAGCGTCGGCAGTCCTTACTCCTATAATTCACCCCTCCACTTT CASVGSPYSYNSPLHF TRBJ1-6 16 NA TRBV28 NA
TGTGCCAGCAGTTACGTGATTGCAGGTGGCAATCAGCCCCAGCATTTT CASSYVIAGGNQPQHF TRBJ1-5 16 NA TRBV6-6 NA
TGCAGCGTCATAACCCTCGGCACAGGGGCTAATGGCTACACCTTC CSVITLGTGANGYTF TRBJ1-2 15 NA TRBV29-1 TRBD1
TGTGCCAGCTCGCCCACAACAGGGAGCAACACTGAAGCTTTCTTT CASSPTTGSNTEAFF TRBJ1-1 15 NA TRBV18 NA
TGCGCCAGCAGCTTGGCCCAGGGAGGGTCGGAGACCCAGTACTTC CASSLAQGGSETQYF TRBJ2-5 15 few TRBV5-1 TRBD2
TGTGCCAGCAGTGGAATTCGGACTAGCGGACAAGAGACCCAGTACTTC CASSGIRTSGQETQYF TRBJ2-5 16 once TRBV2 TRBD2
TGTGCCAGCAGGTCTTTCGGGACAGTAAATCAGCCCCAGCATTTT CASRSFGTVNQPQHF TRBJ1-5 15 NA TRBV28 TRBD1
TGTGCCAGCAGCCAAGCAGGGGGCGTAACCGGCTACACCTTC CASSQAGGVTGYTF TRBJ1-2 14 NA TRBV14 TRBD1
TGTGCCAGTAGTAGGGCCGGGACTAGCGGGAAACATTCCACAGATACGCAGTATTTT CASSRAGTSGKHSTDTQYF TRBJ2-3 19 NA TRBV19 TRBD2
TGTGCCAGCAGCTTGGCCGGCCAGGGTAGGGCCGGGGAGCTGTTTTTT CASSLAGQGRAGELFF TRBJ2-2 16 NA TRBV5-4 NA
TGCGCCAGCAGCTCAGGGGCCGGGGAGCTGTTTTTT CASSSGAGELFF TRBJ2-2 12 NA TRBV5-1 NA
TGTGCCAGCAGCGTAGGAGGGTGGCTAAACACTGAAGCTTTCTTT CASSVGGWLNTEAFF TRBJ1-1 15 once TRBV9 NA
TGCGCCAGCAGCCAAGGGACAGGGATGAACACCGGGGAGCTGTTTTTT CASSQGTGMNTGELFF TRBJ2-2 16 NA TRBV4-3 TRBD1
TGTGCCAGCAGCTTAATAGAGAGGGGCAACACTGAAGCTTTCTTT CASSLIERGNTEAFF TRBJ1-1 15 few TRBV7-8 NA
TGTGCCAGCTCACCCCTACGACTAGCGCGCACAGATACGCAGTATTTT CASSPLRLARTDTQYF TRBJ2-3 16 NA TRBV18 TRBD2
TGTGCCAGCAGTTCAGGGGACGGGGGGACGGAGACCCAGTACTTC CASSSGDGGTETQYF TRBJ2-5 15 NA TRBV2 NA
TGTGCCACCTATGGCAGGGTAGAAAAGAACTATGGCTACACCTTC CATYGRVEKNYGYTF TRBJ1-2 15 NA TRBV15 NA
TGTGCCAGCAGTTTCCTGGGTGCTGGGGCCAACGTCCTGACTTTC CASSFLGAGANVLTF TRBJ2-6 15 NA TRBV28 NA
TGTGCCAGCAGTAGATCCGGGACTAGCGGAGTATACAATGAGCAGTTCTTC CASSRSGTSGVYNEQFF TRBJ2-1 17 NA TRBV27 TRBD2
TGTGCCAGCAGCGGGACAGGCGGGGGTCTCCCTGGCTACACCTTC CASSGTGGGLPGYTF TRBJ1-2 15 NA TRBV5-5 TRBD1
TGTGCCAGCAGCTTGTCCCGCACAGATACGCAGTATTTT CASSLSRTDTQYF TRBJ2-3 13 NA TRBV7-2 NA
TGCGCCAGCAGCTTCCTCGCGGGGACTAGCGGGAGGGCCACCTACGAGCAGTACTTC CASSFLAGTSGRATYEQYF TRBJ2-7 19 NA TRBV5-1 TRBD2
TGTGCCAGCAGTCCGGGACAGCAAGAGACCCAGTACTTC CASSPGQQETQYF TRBJ2-5 13 NA TRBV6-5 TRBD1
TGTGCCAGTAGTCCAATTTCCTACAATGAGCAGTTCTTC CASSPISYNEQFF TRBJ2-1 13 NA TRBV19 NA
TGTGCCAGCAGCGTAGATGGGGTCCCCTACAATGAGCAGTTCTTC CASSVDGVPYNEQFF TRBJ2-1 15 NA TRBV9 NA
TGTGCCAGCAGCTTAGGATCAGGGTCCCAGCATTTT CASSLGSGSQHF TRBJ1-5 12 few TRBV13 NA
TGTGCCAGCAGCCAAGATACAGCTTACTTCACAGATACGCAGTATTTT CASSQDTAYFTDTQYF TRBJ2-3 16 NA TRBV4-2 NA